What follows are 15 T cell receptor beta chains derived from one specimen sequenced in a study of cytomegalovirus exposure and HLA in healthy donors. PCR employed 60 Vbeta and 13 Jbeta primers. Repertoires were generated with immunoSEQ multiplex PCR, while TCRdb's copy carries only in-frame clones and drops some. The sample includes fewer than 110,000 clones, around three quarters of them seen just once. Sequenced material: PBMCs. The origin of the receptors is a male donor in good health and CMV-seronegative.

This clone was recorded only once. The DNA for the CDR3 is TGTGCCAGCAGCCCGGAGACTAGCGCCAACAATGAGCAGTTCTTC. Translated, it gives CASSPETSANNEQFF. This chain links TRBV5-4 with TRBJ2-1; 8 nucleotides agree with TRBD2. Germline CDR1 SGHNT, CDR2 YYREEE (reference sequence). The V and J ends lost 4 bases and 5 bases, in that order; junction bases with no gene match: 8. The CDR3 totals 15 residues.

CDR3 coding DNA: TGTGCCAGCAGGTCAGGGAATAGCAATCAGCCCCAGCATTTT. Its translation: CASRSGNSNQPQHF. This chain connects TRBV6-1 to TRBJ1-5, with a possible D match to TRBD1 (5 bases). There are 14 residues in the CDR3. V was trimmed by 6 bases and J by 0 bases, leaving 9 bases between them. Germline V lookup: CDR1 MNHNS, CDR2 SASEGT.

The chain combines TRBV13 with TRBJ2-4; D gene uncertain. CDR3 length equals 15 residues. Looked up from germline, CDR1 is PRHDT and CDR2 is FYEKMQ (reference sequence). Trimming took 6 bases from V and 0 from J, leaving 12 bases between them. CDR3 coding DNA: TGTGCCAGCAGTCAGCGCCGGATAGCCAAAAACATTCAGTACTTC. Amino acids: CASSQRRIAKNIQYF.

V usage is TRBV4-1 and J usage is TRBJ1-2; D possibly corresponds to TRBD1 (5 bases). With 0 bases removed from V and 4 bases from J, the gap between germline ends came to 12 bases. This CDR3 comprises 15 residues. Germline V gene data show CDR1 as MGHRA and CDR2 as YSYEKL. The CDR3 is CASSQDRRAFYGYTF. CDR3 nucleotides: TGCGCCAGCAGCCAAGACCGCAGGGCCTTCTATGGCTACACCTTC.

The V call is TRBV7-9, the J call TRBJ1-4, with D perhaps matching TRBD1 (5 bases). Germline loops: CDR1 SEHNR, CDR2 FQNEAQ (reference sequence). V lost 5 bases, J lost 8 bases, and 12 bases lay in between. This CDR3 comprises 13 residues. The DNA for the CDR3 is TGTGCCAGCAGCCCCTCTCGGGGGGAAAAACTGTTTTTT. Translating it yields CASSPSRGEKLFF.

This chain uses TRBV11-2 with TRBJ2-1; 11 nucleotides align to TRBD2. The CDR3 covers 15 residues. Trimming at V came to 5 bases and at J to 8 bases, leaving 8 bases not matched to a gene. Germline CDR1 SGHAT, CDR2 FQNNGV. The CDR3 reads CASSKLAGASDEQFF. CDR3 sequence (DNA): TGTGCCAGCAGCAAACTAGCGGGAGCATCGGATGAGCAGTTCTTC.

The V and J genes are TRBV12-5 and TRBJ2-3; 8 bases are shared with TRBD1. Germline values: CDR1 LGHNT, CDR2 FRNRAP. The CDR3 extends over 17 amino acids. V lost 5 bases and J lost 0; bases outside the gene matches: 10. The CDR3 coding sequence is TGTGCTAGTGGTCCGCCCCGGGACAGGCGTAGCACAGATACGCAGTATTTT. Protein product: CASGPPRDRRSTDTQYF.

The V gene is TRBV11-2, the J gene TRBJ2-7, with a tentative D call TRBD1 (6 bases). Trimming stripped 4 bases from V and 2 bases from J, with 12 bases between. CDR3 length: 14 residues. Germline loops: CDR1 SGHAT, CDR2 FQNNGV. CDR3 coding DNA: TGTGCCAGCAGCTCCGGGACACAACCCTACGAGCAGTACTTC. It specifies CASSSGTQPYEQYF.

The chain couples TRBV5-1 to TRBJ2-2; the match to TRBD2 covers 8 bases. The V and J ends lost 0 bases and 6 bases, in that order; junction bases with no gene match: 10. The CDR3 totals 17 residues. Germline loops: CDR1 SGHRS, CDR2 YFSETQ. CDR3 DNA: TGCGCCAGCAGCTTGGCAGCGGCGGGAGGAAGAGCCGGGGAGCTGTTTTTT. Translation gives CASSLAAAGGRAGELFF.

The J gene is TRBJ1-1, the V gene TRBV11-2; TRBD1 might be the D (6 bases). In germline, CDR1 is SGHAT, CDR2 FQNNGV. The CDR3 has 16 residues. V was shortened by 6 bases and J by 4 bases, with 21 bases between the two germline ends. CDR3 amino acids: CASSLQGSQWVTEAFF. CDR3 bases: TGTGCCAGCAGTCTTCAGGGGAGTCAGTGGGTCACTGAAGCTTTCTTT.

This chain uses TRBV5-4 with TRBJ2-3; 15 bases are shared with TRBD2. V was pared by 4 bases and J by 1 base, with 13 bases of the junction left unmatched. The CDR3 totals 20 residues. Germline V gene lookup returns CDR1 SGHNT and CDR2 YYREEE (reference sequence). The CDR3 DNA sequence: TGTGCCAGCAGCCGCCGGACTAGCGGGAGGGCTTTTTTGGGCACAGATACGCAGTATTTT. It yields the protein CASSRRTSGRAFLGTDTQYF.

V gene TRBV16 combines with J gene TRBJ1-1; TRBD1 matches 10 bases. CDR1 KGHSY and CDR2 FQNENV come from the germline V gene. J was trimmed by 1 base and V by 0 bases; bases with no gene match: 2. This CDR3 is 16 amino acids long. For the CDR3, the DNA is TGTGCCAGCAGCCAATCGGGACAGGGGAAGAACACTGAAGCTTTCTTT. Translated, it gives CASSQSGQGKNTEAFF.

The genes are TRBV6-5 and TRBJ2-3; 10 bases are a match to TRBD2. The V segment lost 8 bases and the J segment 0 bases; nucleotides outside the gene matches: 5. The CDR3 is made up of 15 amino acids. Germline assignment: CDR1 MNHEY and CDR2 SVGAGI. This chain's CDR3 is CASWGLATSTDTQYF. Here the CDR3 DNA reads TGTGCCAGCTGGGGACTAGCGACGAGCACAGATACGCAGTATTTT.

The rearrangement links TRBV7-9 to TRBJ2-1, with a weak D call TRBD2 (5 bases). V dropped 6 bases and J dropped 4 bases, with 7 bases sitting between them. Germline V gives CDR1 SEHNR, CDR2 FQNEAQ (reference sequence). CDR3 length: 12 residues. This CDR3 is CASRSGYNEQFF. In nucleotides, the CDR3 is TGTGCCAGCAGGTCGGGGTACAATGAGCAGTTCTTC.

This sequence joins TRBV6-1 and TRBJ2-7, with D possibly being TRBD2 (6 bases). Trimming stripped 1 base from V and 4 bases from J, with 11 bases between. In germline, CDR1 is MNHNS, CDR2 SASEGT. There are 14 residues in the CDR3. In DNA form, the CDR3 reads TGTGCCAGCAGTGAAGTTGGGACTGGATACGAGCAGTACTTC. Protein sequence: CASSEVGTGYEQYF.